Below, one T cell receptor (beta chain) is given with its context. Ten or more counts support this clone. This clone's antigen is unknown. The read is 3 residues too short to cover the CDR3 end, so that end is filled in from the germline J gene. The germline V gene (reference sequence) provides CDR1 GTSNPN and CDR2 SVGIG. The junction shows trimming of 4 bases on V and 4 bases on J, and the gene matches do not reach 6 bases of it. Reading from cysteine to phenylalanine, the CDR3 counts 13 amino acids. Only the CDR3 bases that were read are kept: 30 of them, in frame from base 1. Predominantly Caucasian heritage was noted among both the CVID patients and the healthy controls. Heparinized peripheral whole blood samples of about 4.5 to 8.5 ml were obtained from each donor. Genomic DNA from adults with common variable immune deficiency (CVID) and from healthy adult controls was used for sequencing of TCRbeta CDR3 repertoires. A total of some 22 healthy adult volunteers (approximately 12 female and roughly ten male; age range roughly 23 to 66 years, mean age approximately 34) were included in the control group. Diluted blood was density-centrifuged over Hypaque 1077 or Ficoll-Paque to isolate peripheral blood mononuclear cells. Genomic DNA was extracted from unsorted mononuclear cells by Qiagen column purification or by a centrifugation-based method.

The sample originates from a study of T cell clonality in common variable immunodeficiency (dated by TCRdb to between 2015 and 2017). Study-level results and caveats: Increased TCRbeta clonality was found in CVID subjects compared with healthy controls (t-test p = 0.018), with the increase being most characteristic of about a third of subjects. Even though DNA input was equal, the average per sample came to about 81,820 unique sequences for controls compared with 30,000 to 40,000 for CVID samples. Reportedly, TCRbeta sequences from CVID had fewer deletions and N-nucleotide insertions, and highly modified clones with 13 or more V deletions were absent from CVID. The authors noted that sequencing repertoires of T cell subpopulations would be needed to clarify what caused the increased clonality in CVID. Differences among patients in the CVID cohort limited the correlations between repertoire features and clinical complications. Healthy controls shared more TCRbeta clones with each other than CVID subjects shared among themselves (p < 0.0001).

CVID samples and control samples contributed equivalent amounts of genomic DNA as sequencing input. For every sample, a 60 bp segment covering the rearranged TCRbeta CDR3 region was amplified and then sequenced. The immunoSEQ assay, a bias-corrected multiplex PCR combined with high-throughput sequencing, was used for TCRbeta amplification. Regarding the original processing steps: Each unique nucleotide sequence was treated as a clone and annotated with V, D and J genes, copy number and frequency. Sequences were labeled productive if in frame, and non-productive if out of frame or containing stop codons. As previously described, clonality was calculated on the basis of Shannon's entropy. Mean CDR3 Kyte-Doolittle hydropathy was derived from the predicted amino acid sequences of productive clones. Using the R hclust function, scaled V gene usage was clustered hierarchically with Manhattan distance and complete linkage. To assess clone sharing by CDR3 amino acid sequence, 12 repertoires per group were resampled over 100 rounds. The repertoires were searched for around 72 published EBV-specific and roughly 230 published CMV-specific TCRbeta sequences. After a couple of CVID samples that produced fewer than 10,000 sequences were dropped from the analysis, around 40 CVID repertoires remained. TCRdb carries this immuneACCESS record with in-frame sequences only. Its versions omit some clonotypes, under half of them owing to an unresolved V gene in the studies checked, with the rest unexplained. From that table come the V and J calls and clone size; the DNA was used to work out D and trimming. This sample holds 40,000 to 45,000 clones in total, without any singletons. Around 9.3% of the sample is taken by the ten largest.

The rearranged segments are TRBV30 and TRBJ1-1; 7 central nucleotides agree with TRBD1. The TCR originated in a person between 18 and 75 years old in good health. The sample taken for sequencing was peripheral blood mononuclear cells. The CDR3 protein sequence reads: CAWTGGSGTEAFF. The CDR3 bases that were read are TGTGCCTGGACAGGGGGAAGCGGCACTGAA.